This TCR beta chain was recovered during a study of T cell changes during pregnancy in multiple sclerosis. The method was immunoSEQ multiplex PCR; TCRdb's version includes in-frame clones alone and lacks a portion of them. The profile covers tens of thousands of clones, with over 85% appearing a single time and roughly 3.9% taken by the ten largest. The CDR3 sequence is 17 residues long. Germline loops: CDR1 MDHEN, CDR2 SYDVKM. V shed 2 bases and J shed 6 bases, with 22 bases lying between them. This TCR derives from a female donor in good health, enrolled as a control in a pregnancy study. The chain combines TRBV28 with TRBJ1-2; TRBD1 is a possible D gene (6 bases). The specimen was peripheral blood, collected after pregnancy. The CDR3 region is CASSLLMFAGTSHGYTF. The CDR3 DNA is TGTGCCAGCAGTTTACTGATGTTTGCAGGGACAAGTCATGGCTACACCTTC.